Following are 29 T cell receptor beta chains from one sample sequenced in a study of blood T cell repertoires in COVID-19. Generated by immunoSEQ multiplex PCR, the TCRdb table keeps only in-frame clones and is missing some. The data show hundreds of thousands of clones, approximately 89% seen once. The sequencing sample was made of peripheral blood. Every receptor here comes from a young man with COVID-19, enrolled during active disease.

This chain links TRBV5-5 with TRBJ2-1; the D gene is possibly TRBD2 (5 bases). Germline CDR1 reads SGHKS; CDR2 reads YYEKEE (reference sequence). V gave up 4 bases and J gave up 8 bases, with 13 bases separating them. The CDR3 runs to 13 residues. The CDR3 is CASSRAPGDEQFF. CDR3 in DNA: TGTGCCAGCAGCCGGGCCCCCGGGGATGAGCAGTTCTTC.

The CDR3 coding sequence is TGTGCCAGCACCATGACAGGGATCACCGGGGAGCTGTTTTTT. This translates into CASTMTGITGELFF. This chain links TRBV5-8 with TRBJ2-2, with TRBD1 matching 7 bases. CDR3 length: 14 amino acids. V trimming: 6 bases; J trimming: 4 bases; junction bases outside the gene matches: 6. The germline CDR1 and CDR2 sequences are SGHTS and YDEGEE.

This chain links TRBV18 with TRBJ2-4; TRBD2 might be the D (5 bases). Germline V CDR1 and CDR2: KGHSH, LQKENI. The CDR3 totals 15 residues. The germline V and J ends were trimmed by 3 bases and 1 base, with 10 bases remaining between them. CDR3 coding DNA: TGTGCCAGCTCACCTGGACTCTCGGCCAAAAACATTCAGTACTTC. This sequence encodes CASSPGLSAKNIQYF. Drawing the rest from reference TRBV18 and TRBJ2-4, the complete variable domain is NAGVMQNPRHLVRRRGQEARLRCSPMKGHSHVYWYRQLPEEGLKFMVYLQKENIIDESGMPKERFSAEFPKEGPSILRIQQVVRGDSAAYFCASSPGLSAKNIQYFGAGTRLSVL.

V gene TRBV4-1 combines with J gene TRBJ2-1, with a possible D match to TRBD2 (6 bases). The CDR3 is made up of 14 amino acids. Germline CDR1 MGHRA, CDR2 YSYEKL. V was shortened by 10 bases and J by 5 bases, with 18 bases between the two germline ends. CDR3 in DNA: TGCGCCACCTCTGAGGGACTCGCGGACAATGAGCAGTTCTTC. Translated: CATSEGLADNEQFF.

The rearrangement links TRBV5-1 to TRBJ2-7, with 9 bases aligning to TRBD1. The CDR3 sequence is 14 residues long. CDR1 is SGHRS and CDR2 is YFSETQ in the germline V gene. The junction had 3 bases not matched to a gene; V was cut back by 2 bases and J by 3 bases. The CDR3 DNA is TGCGCCAGCAGCTTTGGACAGGGGTTCTACGAGCAGTACTTC. Translation: CASSFGQGFYEQYF.

This clone appeared once. This chain joins TRBV28 and TRBJ2-5; 8 positions match TRBD2. CDR1 and CDR2 (germline): MDHEN, SYDVKM. The CDR3 is 17 amino acids. V lost 4 bases, J lost 4 bases, and 14 bases stayed unmatched. The CDR3 nucleotides are TGTGCCAGCAGTTCCGTATCCGGTGCGGGGGGTGGAGAGACCCAGTACTTC. This translates into CASSSVSGAGGGETQYF.

This clone came up once. This sequence joins TRBV21-1 and TRBJ2-7; TRBD2, the D gene given by the table, was not confirmed from the DNA. TRBV21-1 is a known pseudogene. The CDR3 is made up of 14 amino acids. The CDR3 sequence: CASRSWDLTYEQYF. The CDR3 DNA sequence: TGTGCCAGCAGGTCGTGGGACTTAACCTACGAGCAGTACTTC.

The chain employs TRBV24-1 and TRBJ2-1; tentatively, D is TRBD1 (6 bases). Germline V gives CDR1 KGHDR, CDR2 SFDVKD. Deletions cut 3 bases from V and 8 bases from J, with 16 bases between. There are 15 residues in the CDR3. The CDR3: CATSDPRTARDEQFF. CDR3 DNA sequence: TGTGCCACCAGTGATCCTCGGACAGCCAGAGATGAGCAGTTCTTC.

The chain recombines TRBV7-8 with TRBJ2-3, with a tentative D call TRBD2 (7 bases). The CDR3 consists of 18 residues. Germline V gives CDR1 SGHVS, CDR2 FQNEAQ. V lost 2 bases and J 7 bases, leaving 25 bases between the germline ends. The CDR3 here is CASSLSPVRGAVLNTQYF. Written as DNA, the CDR3 is TGTGCCAGCAGCTTATCCCCCGTCCGGGGGGCCGTCCTTAATACGCAGTATTTT.

The chain combines TRBV6-5 with TRBJ1-5; D unclear. This CDR3 is 13 amino acids long. Trimming took 8 bases from V and 6 from J, leaving 14 bases between them. Germline values: CDR1 MNHEY, CDR2 SVGAGI. The CDR3 coding sequence is TGTGCCAGCGCCGAGCAAGGAGGTCAGCCCCAGCATTTT. The encoded protein is CASAEQGGQPQHF.

The chain links TRBV6-5 to TRBJ2-1, with D uncertain. The germline gives CDR1 MNHEY, CDR2 SVGAGI. The CDR3 runs to 12 residues. V gave up 5 bases and J gave up 12 bases, with 14 bases separating them. In DNA form, the CDR3 reads TGTGCCAGCAGTCCGGCGGTGGATAGGCAGTTCTTC. It codes for CASSPAVDRQFF.

J is TRBJ2-7 and V is TRBV29-1; 12 bases map to TRBD2. CDR3 length: 13 residues. The V segment lost 6 bases and the J segment 3 bases; nucleotides outside the gene matches: 3. CDR1 and CDR2 (germline): SQVTM, ANQGSEA. The CDR3 spells CSVGLAGFYEQYF. Written as DNA, the CDR3 is TGCAGCGTGGGACTAGCGGGTTTCTACGAGCAGTACTTC.

This clone was detected once. Here the CDR3 reads CASSPMTGDNSPLHF. DNA of the CDR3: TGTGCCAGCAGTCCGATGACAGGGGATAATTCACCCCTCCACTTT. The chain is built from TRBV27 and TRBJ1-6, with 8 bases identical to TRBD1. V trimming: 5 bases; J trimming: 5 bases; junction bases outside the gene matches: 5. The CDR3 runs to 15 residues. Germline CDR1 reads MNHEY; CDR2 reads SMNVEV (reference sequence).

The sample holds one count of this clone. The J gene is TRBJ2-2, the V gene TRBV19; TRBD2 matches 7 bases. The junction had 7 bases not matched to a gene; V was cut back by 10 bases and J by 5 bases. The CDR3 is 13 residues long. Germline CDR1 and CDR2: LNHDA and SQIVND (reference sequence). In nucleotides, the CDR3 is TGTGCCACACAAGCGGGGATTACCGGGGAGCTGTTTTTT. Translation: CATQAGITGELFF.

This clone has a single count. The genes are TRBV5-1 and TRBJ2-2; TRBD1 matches 7 bases. In germline, CDR1 is SGHRS, CDR2 YFSETQ. The CDR3 covers 14 residues. Losses at the gene ends were 1 base for V and 4 bases for J; bases not matched to a gene: 1. Here the CDR3 DNA reads TGCGCCAGCAGCTTGACAGGGGTCACCGGGGAGCTGTTTTTT. Its protein product is CASSLTGVTGELFF.

The chain links TRBV5-1 to TRBJ2-1; TRBD2 agrees at 10 bases. In germline, CDR1 is SGHRS, CDR2 YFSETQ. The CDR3 has 15 amino acids. V shed 3 bases, J shed 3 bases, and the junction held 3 bases outside the gene matches. As DNA, the CDR3 is TGCGCCAGCAGCTCGTCTAGCGGGGGCTACAATGAGCAGTTCTTC. Protein sequence: CASSSSSGGYNEQFF.

The chain couples TRBV18 to TRBJ2-1, with D tentatively TRBD2 (5 bases). V lost 3 bases to trimming and J lost 6 bases, with 18 bases between them. Germline CDR1 KGHSH, CDR2 LQKENI. The CDR3 consists of 16 residues. The CDR3 region has the DNA TGTGCCAGCTCACCCCCCTCCGGGGTCGTGAGCAATGAGCAGTTCTTC. Translated: CASSPPSGVVSNEQFF.

The sample holds one count of this clone. V is TRBV25-1 and J is TRBJ2-3; D not resolved. Looked up from germline, CDR1 is MGHDK and CDR2 is SYGVNS. V was trimmed by 2 bases and J by 6 bases, leaving 12 bases between them. The CDR3 length is 14 residues. CDR3 in amino acids: CASSEPGPADTQYF. The CDR3 DNA reads TGTGCCAGCAGTGAACCCGGTCCAGCGGATACGCAGTATTTT.

V usage is TRBV19 and J usage is TRBJ1-1; no clear D. CDR1 and CDR2 (germline): LNHDA, SQIVND (reference sequence). Trimming cost V 2 bases and J 1 base, with 17 bases left between them. There are 17 residues in the CDR3. The chain's CDR3 is CASSIFQGRERNTEAFF. The CDR3 DNA reads as TGTGCCAGTAGTATATTTCAAGGGAGGGAACGGAACACTGAAGCTTTCTTT.

A single count supports this clone. V is TRBV7-3 and J is TRBJ2-1; TRBD2 matches 7 bases. V shed 7 bases, J shed 2 bases, and the junction held 11 bases outside the gene matches. This CDR3 is built from 16 residues. CDR1 is SGHTA and CDR2 is FQGTGA in the germline V gene. The CDR3 here is CASTPGLGGPYNEQFF. The CDR3 nucleotides read TGTGCCAGCACTCCAGGGTTGGGAGGGCCCTACAATGAGCAGTTCTTC. Full variable domain (remainder filled in from reference TRBV7-3 and TRBJ2-1): GAGVSQTPSNKVTEKGKYVELRCDPISGHTALYWYRQSLGQGPEFLIYFQGTGAADDSGLPNDRFFAVRPEGSVSTLKIQRTERGDSAVYLCASTPGLGGPYNEQFFGPGTRLTVL.

The V gene is TRBV7-2, the J gene TRBJ2-5, with 8 nucleotides matching TRBD2. The germline CDR1 and CDR2 sequences are SGHTA and FQGNSA. The CDR3 length is 17 residues. V lost 4 bases to trimming and J lost 3 bases; unmatched junction nucleotides: 13. In DNA form, the CDR3 reads TGTGCCAGCAGCTCCGGTCGGACTAGCATTTCCAAAGAGACCCAGTACTTC. It is translated as CASSSGRTSISKETQYF.

V and J are TRBV6-5 and TRBJ2-7; possible D gene TRBD2, 5 bases. The CDR3 runs to 13 residues. Germline CDR1 reads MNHEY; CDR2 reads SVGAGI. Trimming removed 4 bases from V and 0 bases from J, with 7 bases in between. The CDR3 reads CASSLGSSYEQYF. The CDR3, as DNA: TGTGCCAGCAGTTTGGGGAGCTCCTACGAGCAGTACTTC.

This sequence joins TRBV5-5 and TRBJ1-6, with a possible D match to TRBD1 (6 bases). The ends were cut back, 4 bases at V and 0 bases at J, with 11 bases in the middle. The length of the CDR3 is 16 residues. The V gene's germline CDR1 is SGHKS and CDR2 YYEKEE (reference sequence). The CDR3 DNA reads as TGTGCCAGCAGCCGGGACACCAGCTCCTATAATTCACCCCTCCACTTT. Translated, it gives CASSRDTSSYNSPLHF.

This clone was seen just once. The V gene is TRBV9, the J gene TRBJ2-2; D ambiguous. With 0 bases removed from V and 2 bases from J, the gap between germline ends came to 5 bases. CDR3 length equals 14 residues. Germline-derived CDR1 and CDR2 are SGDLS and YYNGEE. CDR3 bases: TGTGCCAGCAGCGTAGTGAGCAACACCGGGGAGCTGTTTTTT. Translation: CASSVVSNTGELFF.

V gene TRBV6-5 combines with J gene TRBJ2-2; 7 nucleotides agree with TRBD1. V shed 5 bases and J 3 bases; nucleotides not matched to a gene: 6. This CDR3 is 15 amino acids long. Germline CDR1 is MNHEY and CDR2 is SVGAGI. The CDR3: CASSRRDSYTGELFF. For the CDR3, the DNA is TGTGCCAGCAGTCGCCGGGACAGTTACACCGGGGAGCTGTTTTTT.

CDR3 coding DNA: TGTGCCAGTACCGGGACAGGGAGACCGGACACTGAAGCTTTCTTT. Its protein product is CASTGTGRPDTEAFF. This chain uses TRBV19 with TRBJ1-1; 9 positions match TRBD1. There are 15 residues in the CDR3. Germline V lookup: CDR1 LNHDA, CDR2 SQIVND (reference sequence). Trimming cost V 7 bases and J 3 bases; bases outside gene matches: 9.

The chain is built from TRBV15 and TRBJ2-1, with TRBD2 matching 7 bases. This CDR3 is 17 amino acids long. V trimming: 0 bases; J trimming: 6 bases; junction bases outside the gene matches: 11. Germline assignment: CDR1 LNHNV and CDR2 YYDKDF (reference sequence). CDR3 DNA: TGTGCCACCAGCAGAGATTTAGGTGCGGGGGAAGTCAATGAGCAGTTCTTC. This translates into CATSRDLGAGEVNEQFF.

J is TRBJ2-2 and V is TRBV4-1; 8 nucleotides agree with TRBD1. This CDR3 is built from 16 residues. Germline V lookup: CDR1 MGHRA, CDR2 YSYEKL. Trimming cost V 5 bases and J 3 bases; bases outside gene matches: 8. The CDR3 coding sequence is TGCGCCAGCAGCTCCTCAGGGGGCGCCGACACCGGGGAGCTGTTTTTT. This translates into CASSSSGGADTGELFF.

The chain carries TRBV19 and TRBJ2-3; the match to TRBD2 covers 9 bases. Germline CDR1 reads LNHDA; CDR2 reads SQIVND (reference sequence). Germline trimming cut 3 bases from V and 6 bases from J; bases unmatched to any gene: 7. The CDR3 is 15 residues long. The CDR3 is CASSMGLAGEDTQYF. The CDR3 nucleotides read TGTGCCAGTAGTATGGGGTTAGCGGGAGAGGATACGCAGTATTTT.